Sequencing of this T cell receptor beta chain was carried out in a study of identical twins. CDR3 size: 15 residues. V dropped 4 bases and J dropped 5 bases, with 15 bases sitting between them. Germline CDR1 and CDR2: SGHVS and FNYEAQ. TCRdb reanalysed the 5' RACE reads using MiXCR and keeps one entry per CDR3 protein. The table records under 400,000 distinct CDR3 sequences, roughly 10% of them present only once. This clonotype was picked up a small number of times. This TCR came from a woman in her 50s in good health. V is TRBV7-6 and J is TRBJ2-1; D might be TRBD1 (6 bases). Sequenced sample: naive T cells sorted from blood. As DNA, the CDR3 is TGTGCCAGCAGCTCCGGTGGACAGACTAACAATGAGCAGTTCTTC. It codes for CASSSGGQTNNEQFF.